Below are 5 T cell receptor beta chains sequenced from a single sample in a study of blood T cell repertoires in COVID-19. Sequenced by immunoSEQ multiplex PCR; TCRdb stores in-frame clones only, minus some. The sample carries 200,000 to 250,000 clones, approximately 87% recorded once. Sequencing was performed on PBMCs or T cells enriched from blood (not recorded which). These receptors were collected from a woman between 45 and 60 years old in a cohort exposed to, infected with or recovered from COVID-19 (not recorded which).

CDR3: CASRQRTSYGYTF. The CDR3 DNA reads TGTGCCAGCAGACAAAGGACAAGCTATGGCTACACCTTC. The chain combines TRBV6-5 with TRBJ1-2; possible D gene TRBD1, 5 bases. The CDR3 sequence is 13 residues long. The V gene lost 6 bases and the J gene lost 4 bases, with 12 bases spanning the gap. Germline V gives CDR1 MNHEY, CDR2 SVGAGI.

This chain links TRBV5-1 with TRBJ1-3; possibly TRBD1 for D (5 bases). The CDR3 runs to 14 residues. Germline V gene lookup returns CDR1 SGHRS and CDR2 YFSETQ. Trimming took off 3 bases at V and 4 bases at J, with 11 bases between the two ends. CDR3 sequence: CASSSQGFGNTIYF. In nucleotides, the CDR3 is TGCGCCAGCAGCTCGCAGGGTTTCGGAAACACCATATATTTT. Filled out from reference TRBV5-1 and TRBJ1-3, the complete variable domain reads KAGVTQTPRYLIKTRGQQVTLSCSPISGHRSVSWYQQTPGQGLQFLFEYFSETQRNKGNFPGRFSGRQFSNSRSEMNVSTLELGDSALYLCASSSQGFGNTIYFGEGSWLTVV.

The V and J genes are TRBV30 and TRBJ2-7; 8 bases are shared with TRBD2. The CDR3 consists of 14 residues. V lost 7 bases and J lost 1; bases outside the gene matches: 9. Germline V gives CDR1 GTSNPN, CDR2 SVGIG (reference sequence). The CDR3 here is CALARTSRSYEQYF. The CDR3, as DNA: TGTGCCTTAGCCCGGACTAGCCGATCCTACGAGCAGTACTTC.

The rearrangement joins TRBV6-2 or TRBV6-3 to TRBJ2-7; 7 nucleotides match TRBD2. The CDR3 loop spans 14 amino acids. From germline, CDR1 is MNHEY and CDR2 SVGEGT. Germline trimming cut 4 bases from V and 1 base from J; bases unmatched to any gene: 4. The CDR3 nucleotides read TGTGCCAGCAGTTGGGAGGGGCCATCCTACGAGCAGTACTTC. Amino acids: CASSWEGPSYEQYF.

This rearrangement joins TRBV5-1 to TRBJ1-2; 9 bases agree with TRBD1. CDR3 length: 15 amino acids. CDR1 and CDR2 from the germline V gene are SGHRS and YFSETQ. J was trimmed by 5 bases and V by 4 bases; bases with no gene match: 9. The CDR3 region has the DNA TGCGCCAGCAGCGGAGGAGGGACAGGGTTGTATGGCTACACCTTC. It specifies CASSGGGTGLYGYTF. Full variable domain (remainder filled in from reference TRBV5-1 and TRBJ1-2): KAGVTQTPRYLIKTRGQQVTLSCSPISGHRSVSWYQQTPGQGLQFLFEYFSETQRNKGNFPGRFSGRQFSNSRSEMNVSTLELGDSALYLCASSGGGTGLYGYTFGSGTRLTVV.